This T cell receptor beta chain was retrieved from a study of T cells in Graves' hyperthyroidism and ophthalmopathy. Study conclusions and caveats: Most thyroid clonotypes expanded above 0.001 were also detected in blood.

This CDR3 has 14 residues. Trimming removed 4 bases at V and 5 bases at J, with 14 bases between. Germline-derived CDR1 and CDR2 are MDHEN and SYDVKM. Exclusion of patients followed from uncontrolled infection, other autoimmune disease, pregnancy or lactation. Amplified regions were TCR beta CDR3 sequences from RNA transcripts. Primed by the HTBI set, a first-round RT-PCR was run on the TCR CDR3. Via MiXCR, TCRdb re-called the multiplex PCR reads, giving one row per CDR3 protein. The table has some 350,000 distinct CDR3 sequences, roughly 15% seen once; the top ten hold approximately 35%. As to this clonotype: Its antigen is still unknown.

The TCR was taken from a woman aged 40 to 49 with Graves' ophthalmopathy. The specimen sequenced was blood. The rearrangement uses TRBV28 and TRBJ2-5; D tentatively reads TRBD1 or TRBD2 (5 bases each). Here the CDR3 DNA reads TGTGCCAGCAGTTACCGGGACGAATTGGAGACCCAGTACTTC. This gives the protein CASSYRDELETQYF.